This T cell receptor (beta chain) appears in the sequencing data of a study of beta chain features in type 1 diabetes. This clone has only a few counts. Its target is not known. Expressed TCRB transcripts got sequenced, as all isolated RNA was reverse transcribed. Some clones are missing from TCRdb's copy, which holds only in-frame ones; the method was immunoSEQ multiplex PCR. This table has 100,000 to 150,000 clones, approximately 15% appearing once. Study observations and caveats: Shortening that was moderate but significant affected the TCRB CDR3s of Type 1 diabetes patients in all four CD4+ subsets.

This clonotype was obtained from a man younger than 30 with type 1 diabetes. Sequences were obtained from central memory CD4+ T cells from blood.

The CDR3 is CASSSTDYNSPLHF. The CDR3 region has the DNA TGTGCCAGCAGCTCGACGGATTATAATTCACCCCTCCACTTT. The V and J genes are TRBV7-2 and TRBJ1-6; D gene uncertain. This CDR3 region has 14 residues. The V end was cut by 4 bases, the J end by 4 bases, with 8 bases between. The germline V gene encodes CDR1 SGHTA and CDR2 FQGNSA.